This T cell receptor beta chain stems from a study of response to subunit inactivated influenza vaccine. Overall study findings and caveats: Each seasonal flu vaccination may recruit only limited new T cells, authors suggested.

Many counts were recorded for this clonotype. The target antigen is unknown. TCRdb used MiXCR to reprocess the RT-PCR reads, holding one entry per CDR3 protein. The sample has about 780,000 distinct CDR3 sequences, less than 20% seen once. The specimen was PBMCs from blood, collected 5 days after vaccination. This receptor was identified in a man aged 50-60 years who received an inactivated influenza vaccine.

The chain's CDR3 is CATSDHRGPNQPQHF. The DNA for the CDR3 is TGTGCCACCAGTGATCACCGGGGGCCCAATCAGCCCCAGCATTTT. The J gene is TRBJ1-5, the V gene TRBV24-1; TRBD1 might be the D (6 bases). V lost 3 bases and J 3 bases, leaving 11 bases between the germline ends. Per germline, CDR1 KGHDR and CDR2 SFDVKD. This CDR3 is built from 15 residues.